A single sample is the source of the 3 T cell receptor beta chains below, sequenced in a study of brain T cells in children with intractable seizures. Only in-frame clones appear in the TCRdb table, and some are missing; sequencing was by immunoSEQ multiplex PCR. The repertoire has roughly 120,000 clones, roughly 92% of them found once; the top ten carry 3.5% to 4.5%. The material sequenced was peripheral blood, taken at surgery. Source of these receptors: a boy younger than two with hemimegalencephaly and intractable seizures.

The gene calls are TRBV6-6 and TRBJ2-6; D gene unclear. The CDR3 spans 16 residues. Germline CDR1 is MNHNY and CDR2 is SVGAGI (reference sequence). V was pared by 7 bases and J by 0 bases, with 13 bases between. CDR3 in amino acids: CASNFGPSSGANVLTF. Here the CDR3 DNA reads TGTGCCAGCAATTTTGGGCCCAGCTCTGGGGCCAACGTCCTGACTTTC.

The chain is built from TRBV5-4 and TRBJ2-2, with a possible D match to TRBD2 (6 bases). Between the trimmed V and J ends, which lost 4 bases and 7 bases, there was a span of 11 bases. The CDR3 contains 13 residues. CDR1 and CDR2 from the germline V gene are SGHNT and YYREEE (reference sequence). CDR3 DNA sequence: TGTGCCAGCAGCCCGGGGGTCCACGGGGAGCTGTTTTTT. It encodes CASSPGVHGELFF.

The chain is built from TRBV5-1 and TRBJ1-1, with D hard to call. The germline CDR1 and CDR2 sequences are SGHRS and YFSETQ. This CDR3 has 16 residues. V was shortened by 2 bases and J by 2 bases, with 16 bases between the two germline ends. CDR3 sequence: CASSLTPQTLNTEAFF. CDR3 nucleotide sequence: TGCGCCAGCAGCTTAACACCTCAGACGCTTAACACTGAAGCTTTCTTT.